The clone carrying this T cell receptor (beta chain) was counted ten times or more. The sample comes from a study of blood T cells in healthy people across ages. A second PCR, run for roughly 6 to 11 cycles, used a sample-barcoded 5' primer plus a J-beta primer mix. Every single cDNA molecule received a tag from a template-switch adaptor with 12 random nucleotides. TCRdb processed the 5' RACE reads anew with MiXCR; each CDR3 protein has one entry. The sample holds about 1.6 million distinct CDR3 sequences; approximately 32% are singletons and the top ten take around 11%. The source is a woman aged 25 to 39 in good health. Sequencing used blood.

Here the CDR3 reads CASSLDSETQYF. The CDR3 nucleotides are TGTGCCAGCAGCTTAGACTCCGAGACCCAGTACTTC. The chain is built from TRBV11-1 and TRBJ2-5; D unclear. V lost 1 base and J 5 bases, leaving 5 bases between the germline ends. The V gene's germline CDR1 is SGHAT and CDR2 FQDESV (reference sequence). The CDR3 runs to 12 residues.